Here is one TCR beta chain with its context. As processed by the authors: From reference gene primer amplification, estimates of nucleated cell counts were derived. TCRdb's table, derived via immunoSEQ multiplex PCR, lists solely in-frame clones and lacks some. The DNA gave D and trimming, while V, J and clone size come from that table. The repertoire holds 110,000 to 150,000 clones, 65% to 90% seen once, with around 3.2% in the top ten. The CDR3 runs to 15 residues. Trimming cost V 0 bases and J 4 bases, with 12 bases left between them. Germline V gives CDR1 MNHEY, CDR2 SMNVEV (reference sequence). The data were taken from a study of blood T cell repertoires in COVID-19. Study summary: Acute and convalescent COVID-19 specimens originated in the United States, Italy and Spain. T cells, B-cell-depleted T cells, or PBMCs provided the cDNA or gDNA that served as material.

The clonotype originates from a man aged 50 or older with acute or convalescent COVID-19. Sequenced material: peripheral blood. This chain uses TRBV27 with TRBJ1-1, with D tentatively TRBD1 (6 bases). CDR3 coding DNA: TGTGCCAGCAGTTTATCACAGGGTGCTAGCACTGAAGCTTTCTTT. This codes for CASSLSQGASTEAFF.